These 5 T cell receptor beta chains were sequenced from one sample in a study of T cell responses to AZD1222 COVID-19 vaccine. The table came from immunoSEQ multiplex PCR; TCRdb's copy has only in-frame clones and leaves some out. The table has about 150,000 clones, roughly nine tenths seen once. The sequencing used peripheral blood, collected after recovery from COVID-19. All receptors come from an adult who had recovered from COVID-19.

The chain carries TRBV5-3 and TRBJ2-1; 13 nucleotides match TRBD2. TRBV5-3 is recorded as an ORF, its role being uncertain. V gave up 5 bases and J gave up 0 bases; unmatched junction bases: 11. The CDR3 totals 19 residues. The CDR3 DNA reads as TGTGCCAGAAGTCTTTCTCCGGGACTAGCGGGACTCTCCTACAATGAGCAGTTCTTC. Its translation is CARSLSPGLAGLSYNEQFF.

The gene calls are TRBV6-2 or TRBV6-3 and TRBJ1-2; 7 bases are shared with TRBD1. V was pared by 2 bases and J by 8 bases, with 11 bases of the junction left unmatched. Germline assignment: CDR1 MNHEY and CDR2 SVGEGT. The CDR3 is 15 amino acids. In DNA form, the CDR3 reads TGTGCCAGCAGTTACCCGACAGGGCCAACTATGGGCTACACCTTC. Amino acids: CASSYPTGPTMGYTF.

The chain is built from TRBV6-1 and TRBJ2-5; D call uncertain. There are 16 residues in the CDR3. Germline CDR1 and CDR2: MNHNS and SASEGT. Trimming took 0 bases from V and 2 from J, leaving 13 bases between them. The CDR3 DNA is TGTGCCAGCAGTGAAGCAGGAAAAACCACTCAAGAGACCCAGTACTTC. Protein product: CASSEAGKTTQETQYF.

The rearrangement joins TRBV6-2 or TRBV6-3 to TRBJ1-1; the D gene is possibly TRBD1 (6 bases). Between the trimmed V and J ends, which lost 0 bases and 4 bases, there was a span of 9 bases. The CDR3 totals 14 residues. Germline lookup yields CDR1 MNHEY and CDR2 SVGEGT. CDR3 bases: TGTGCCAGCAGTTACTCACAGGGCCTCACTGAAGCTTTCTTT. Protein product: CASSYSQGLTEAFF.

The genes are TRBV27 and TRBJ2-1, with 7 bases aligning to TRBD1. With V trimmed by 5 bases and J by 3 bases, 19 bases remained unmatched. The CDR3 consists of 19 residues. Per germline, CDR1 MNHEY and CDR2 SMNVEV (reference sequence). The CDR3 is CASSRGMTGYLEIYNEQFF. The CDR3 DNA sequence: TGTGCCAGCAGTCGAGGGATGACAGGGTACCTCGAAATCTACAATGAGCAGTTCTTC.